This entry describes one T cell receptor beta chain. Its recognized antigen is unknown. No much larger clone exists at a distance of one base, and base qualities are not known. This sample was taken from a study of blood T cell repertoires in COVID-19 (TCRdb year 2020). Regarding the complete study: Collaborator samples came from the United States, Italy and Spain and covered acute and convalescent phases of COVID-19. Where HLA class I and class II types were available, the types were taken from metadata supplied by the sample provider, not from assay-based typing. Deeply sampled blood TCRbeta repertoires from subjects exposed to, actively infected with, or recovered from COVID-19 were included in the dataset. The samples were drawn from two sources: the first 160 participants of the ongoing ImmuneRACE study, and 950 to 1,500 subjects contributed by 6 global collaborators. The sample metadata nearly always contained a de-identified subject ID, COVID-19 status, age in years and sex. The material from the prospective study consisted of cDNA or gDNA derived from T cells, B-cell-depleted T cells, or PBMCs. A freely available public database, intended as a resource for researchers studying the immune response to SARS-CoV-2, is where the repertoires were released.

The study at large found these results: How much clinical and demographic metadata was included differed by source and by participant, and the metadata was provided uncurated.

TCRbeta CDR3 regions were amplified from genomic DNA by means of the immunoSEQ Assay, a bias-controlled multiplex PCR. The published analysis was carried out like this. Nucleated cell counts per sample were estimated from amplification of reference gene primers within the assay. To quantify the absolute abundance of each unique TCRbeta CDR3 rearrangement, sequence reads were collapsed and filtered. Productive Simpson clonality was computed per sample as the square root of Simpson's diversity index over productive rearrangements. As stored in TCRdb, this immuneACCESS dataset retains in-frame rearrangements with V and J assigned. A fraction of the clones does not appear; measured against another copy, unresolved V genes explain less than half of the discrepancy, and the remainder lacks a known reason. The DNA was the basis for D and trimming; V, J and clone size are from that table. The sample table lists 370,000 or so clones, approximately 87% of them with a count of one. Roughly 1.4% of the sample rests with the top ten.

Trimming costs V 0 bases and J 7 bases, and their ends lie 16 bases apart. Spanning cysteine to phenylalanine, the CDR3 consists of 15 amino acids. Only the CDR3 part of the read is kept: 45 bases, read in frame from the first base. CDR1 and CDR2 were assigned from the germline V gene as MGHRA and YSYEKL. Participants in the prospective study were enrolled through a virtual design, were aged about 18 to 90 years, and lived in 24 United States geographic areas. To assign participants to cohorts, the prospective study relied on clinical history that participants themselves reported in a screening survey and a study questionnaire. For ImmuneRACE Cohort 3, a participant was defined as recovered based on two consecutive negative NP/OP PCR tests, clearance by a healthcare professional, or resolution of symptoms. In the prospective study, mobile phlebotomists collected whole blood, serum and a nasopharyngeal or oropharyngeal swab from each participant. Over a roughly 2-month period, participants in the prospective study had the option of providing additional blood draws and questionnaires. Before DNA extraction, blood samples from the prospective study were shipped at room temperature or frozen.

This clonotype was sampled from a man aged 30 to 39 who had recovered from COVID-19. The V and J genes are TRBV4-1 and TRBJ2-7; matching of 6 bases hints at TRBD1 as the D gene. The sequenced sample was PBMCs or T cells enriched from blood (not recorded which). The sequenced DNA is TGCGCCAGCAGCCAAGATGGGTCCAGGGGTAGGGAGCAGTACTTC. Translated, it gives CASSQDGSRGREQYF.